This TCR beta chain was documented in a study of CD8 T cells in ankylosing spondylitis. The table lists this clonotype with a few counts. Its cognate antigen is unknown. Study conclusions and caveats: The disease-linked clones had a CD8+ phenotype and low blood frequencies. Clones tied to disease were said to be significantly enriched in matched ankylosing spondylitis synovial fluid.

A single record per CDR3 protein comes from TCRdb applying MiXCR to the 5' RACE reads. In the table there are fewer than 250,000 distinct CDR3 sequences, roughly 32% of which are singletons. This sequence was found in a male donor with ankylosing spondylitis or in good health (not recorded which). The specimen sequenced was blood, either unsorted or a sorted T cell fraction (not recorded which).

The CDR3 loop reads CSVEDDLGPDTQYF. The DNA for the CDR3 is TGCAGCGTTGAAGATGACCTGGGTCCGGATACGCAGTATTTT. The chain joins TRBV29-1 to TRBJ2-3; D gene unclear. The CDR3 runs 14 residues. Germline V gene lookup returns CDR1 SQVTM and CDR2 ANQGSEA. V shed 0 bases and J shed 6 bases, with 13 bases lying between them.